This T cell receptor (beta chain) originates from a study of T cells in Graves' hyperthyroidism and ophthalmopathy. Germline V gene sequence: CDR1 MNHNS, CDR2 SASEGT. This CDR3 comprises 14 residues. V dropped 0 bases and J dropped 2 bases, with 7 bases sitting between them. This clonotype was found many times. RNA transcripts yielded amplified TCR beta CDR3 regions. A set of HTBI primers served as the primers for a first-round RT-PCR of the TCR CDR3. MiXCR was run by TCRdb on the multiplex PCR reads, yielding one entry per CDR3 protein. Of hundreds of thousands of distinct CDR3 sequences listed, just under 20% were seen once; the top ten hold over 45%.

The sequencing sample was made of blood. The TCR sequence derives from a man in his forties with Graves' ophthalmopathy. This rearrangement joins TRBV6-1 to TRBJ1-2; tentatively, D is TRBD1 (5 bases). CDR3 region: CASSEAKGNYGYTF. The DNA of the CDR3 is TGTGCCAGCAGTGAAGCTAAGGGGAACTATGGCTACACCTTC.